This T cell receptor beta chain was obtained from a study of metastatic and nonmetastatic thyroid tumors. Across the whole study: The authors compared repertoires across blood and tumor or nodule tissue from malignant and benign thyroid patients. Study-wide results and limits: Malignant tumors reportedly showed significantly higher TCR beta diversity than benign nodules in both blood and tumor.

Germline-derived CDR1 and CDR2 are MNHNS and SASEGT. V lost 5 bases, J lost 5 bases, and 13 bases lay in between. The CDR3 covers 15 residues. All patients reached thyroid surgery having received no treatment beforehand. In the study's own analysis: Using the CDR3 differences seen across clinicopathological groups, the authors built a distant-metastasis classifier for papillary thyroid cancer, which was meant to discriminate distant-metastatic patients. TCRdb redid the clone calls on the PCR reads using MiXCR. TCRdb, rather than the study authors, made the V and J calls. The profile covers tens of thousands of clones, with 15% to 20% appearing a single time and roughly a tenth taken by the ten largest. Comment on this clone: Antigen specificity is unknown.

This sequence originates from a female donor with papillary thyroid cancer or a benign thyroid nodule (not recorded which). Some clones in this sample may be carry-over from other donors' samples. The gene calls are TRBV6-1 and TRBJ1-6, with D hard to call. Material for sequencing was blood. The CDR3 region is CASSLNVEHNSPLHF. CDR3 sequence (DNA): TGTGCCAGCAGTCTCAATGTCGAGCATAATTCACCCCTCCACTTT.